This T cell receptor (beta chain) was recorded in a study of T cell changes during pregnancy in multiple sclerosis. TCRdb keeps only in-frame clones here, not all; method: immunoSEQ multiplex PCR. In the table there are approximately 100,000 clones, roughly nine tenths of which are singletons. The germline CDR1 and CDR2 sequences are MNHEY and SMNVEV (reference sequence). CDR3 length: 13 residues. V lost 6 bases and J 1 base, leaving 7 bases between the germline ends. The genes are TRBV27 and TRBJ2-1; maybe TRBD2 (5 bases). Here the sequenced sample was peripheral blood, taken in the second trimester of pregnancy. The receptor was derived from a female donor with multiple sclerosis, enrolled in a pregnancy study. The CDR3 protein is CASSGNSYNEQFF. The CDR3 DNA follows: TGTGCCAGCAGCGGGAATTCCTACAATGAGCAGTTCTTC.